This TCR beta chain stems from a study of CD8 T cells in ankylosing spondylitis (dated by TCRdb to about 2017). Background for the entire study: The study profiled T cell receptor beta repertoires in healthy donors and ankylosing spondylitis patients to find disease-linked TCR variants. The whole study cohort included under 140 healthy donors and 20 to 30 ankylosing spondylitis patients. Samples of peripheral blood were taken, and for ankylosing spondylitis patients, synovial fluid was collected as well. What the work shows at the level of the full study, not this receptor alone: The disease-linked clones were reported to be significantly enriched in matched synovial fluid samples from ankylosing spondylitis patients. A TCR beta motif made up of several highly homologous amino acid variants appeared to be characteristic of blood from ankylosing spondylitis patients. Some TCR beta motif variants had previously been reported in synovial fluid and blood of reactive arthritis patients, which suggested common disease-initiation mechanisms. The disease-linked clones showed a CD8+ phenotype and occurred at relatively low frequencies in peripheral blood.

CDR1 and CDR2, per the germline V gene (reference sequence), are DFQATT and SNEGSKA. The CDR3 runs 14 amino acids, cysteine and phenylalanine included. Of all the DNA, just the CDR3 is kept, 42 bases in frame from base 1. V lost 5 bases and J lost 4 bases, and the count of bases not matched to a germline gene is 10. The table lists this clonotype with many counts. Its antigen remains unidentified. Nothing much larger sits one base from this clone, and base qualities are not available. Sequencing relied on an Illumina HiSeq 2500. TCR beta libraries were prepared by quantitative 5'-RACE with molecular barcodes. The original pipeline was this. Disease-linked TCR variants were identified with a new computational method built on a probabilistic model of VDJ rearrangement. TCRdb redid the processing of the public reads, applying fastp at Q25 and MiXCR, and retained in-frame beta chains. Under each unique CDR3 protein, matching rows form one entry showing the most common genes and DNA. In this record, the V and J calls reflect TCRdb's handling and not the investigators' own analysis. This sample lists 130,000 or so distinct CDR3 sequences; approximately 6.8% were detected once. 9.5% to 15% of the sample goes to the ten largest clones.

The V and J segments used are TRBV20-1 and TRBJ1-1, and 7 bases in between align with TRBD1. The specimen was blood, either unsorted or a sorted T cell fraction (not recorded which). This sequence originates from a male donor with ankylosing spondylitis or in good health (not recorded which). The CDR3 in this case is CSALKRQGTTEAFF. The nucleotide sequence is given as TGCAGTGCTTTAAAACGACAGGGAACCACTGAAGCTTTCTTT.